Reported below is one T cell receptor beta chain. These data come from a study of long-term antiretroviral therapy in people with HIV. In germline, CDR1 is MDHEN, CDR2 SYDVKM. The V and J ends lost 7 bases and 6 bases respectively, with 24 bases between them. The CDR3 loop spans 16 amino acids. Version v3.0 of the immunoSEQ assay ran at survey level. Profiled with immunoSEQ multiplex PCR; TCRdb holds only in-frame clones, not every one. The sample includes 45,000 to 50,000 clones, around 80% of them seen just once. The receptor comes from a woman aged 18-29 years with HIV. The specimen was unsorted PBMCs, collected 0.8 years after starting antiretroviral therapy. The chain links TRBV28 to TRBJ1-1; possible D gene TRBD1, 5 bases. The CDR3 protein is CASKNSKQGIQSEAFF. The CDR3 DNA reads TGTGCCAGCAAAAACTCCAAGCAGGGAATTCAATCTGAAGCTTTCTTT.